The 28 T cell receptor beta chains in this list originate from one sample, sequenced in a study of cytomegalovirus exposure and HLA in healthy donors. PCR used 60 Vbeta primers and 13 Jbeta primers. Only in-frame clones appear in the TCRdb table, and some are missing; sequencing was by immunoSEQ multiplex PCR. This table has roughly 160,000 clones, about four fifths appearing once. Sequenced input: PBMCs. The receptors come from a woman between 45 and 60 years old in good health and CMV-seropositive.

V is TRBV9 and J is TRBJ2-7, with 9 bases lining up with TRBD1. The germline V gene encodes CDR1 SGDLS and CDR2 YYNGEE. V lost 0 bases to trimming and J lost 1 base; unmatched junction nucleotides: 11. The CDR3 length is 18 residues. This CDR3 reads CASSVAAGYGTGSYEQYF. DNA of the CDR3: TGTGCCAGCAGCGTAGCGGCGGGCTACGGGACAGGGTCCTACGAGCAGTACTTC.

V is TRBV18 and J is TRBJ2-7; D possibly corresponds to TRBD1 (6 bases). V was trimmed by 5 bases and J by 2 bases, leaving 16 bases between them. In germline, CDR1 is KGHSH, CDR2 LQKENI. This CDR3 contains 15 residues. The CDR3 nucleotides are TGTGCCAGCTCAACAAACCGGAACAGGGCCTACGAGCAGTACTTC. It specifies CASSTNRNRAYEQYF. The full variable domain, with the rest looked up from reference TRBV18 and TRBJ2-7, is NAGVMQNPRHLVRRRGQEARLRCSPMKGHSHVYWYRQLPEEGLKFMVYLQKENIIDESGMPKERFSAEFPKEGPSILRIQQVVRGDSAAYFCASSTNRNRAYEQYFGPGTRLTVT.

This chain connects TRBV7-2 to TRBJ1-1, with 7 bases matching TRBD1. There are 16 residues in the CDR3. V lost 3 bases, J lost 0 bases, and 7 bases stayed unmatched. Germline CDR1 is SGHTA and CDR2 is FQGNSA. The CDR3 nucleotides read TGTGCCAGCAGCTTTCCGGCAGGGGGTTTGAACACTGAAGCTTTCTTT. Its protein product is CASSFPAGGLNTEAFF.

In nucleotides, the CDR3 is TGTGCCAGTAGTTCTAAAGGGGGCACCTACGAGCAGTACTTC. It yields the protein CASSSKGGTYEQYF. The chain combines TRBV19 with TRBJ2-7, with TRBD1 matching 7 bases. The CDR3 runs 14 residues. After removal of 5 bases from V and 2 bases from J, the junction contained 6 bases not matched to a gene. Germline CDR1 is LNHDA and CDR2 is SQIVND (reference sequence).

CDR3 region: CASSGQGKRGTEAFF. In nucleotides, the CDR3 is TGTGCCAGCTCAGGACAGGGGAAGAGGGGCACTGAAGCTTTCTTT. The rearrangement joins TRBV18 to TRBJ1-1, with TRBD1 matching 9 bases. V lost 5 bases and J lost 4; bases outside the gene matches: 8. Germline CDR1 KGHSH, CDR2 LQKENI. The CDR3 spans 15 residues.

The V and J genes are TRBV19 and TRBJ2-2, with 8 bases lining up with TRBD1. This CDR3 is 17 amino acids long. Germline V gene lookup returns CDR1 LNHDA and CDR2 SQIVND (reference sequence). V lost 5 bases, J lost 5 bases, and 13 bases stayed unmatched. The CDR3 DNA reads as TGTGCCAGTAGTCTAACTCACCAGGGGGCCAGGACCGGGGAGCTGTTTTTT. It translates to CASSLTHQGARTGELFF.

The chain uses TRBV11-2 and TRBJ1-1, with 9 bases identical to TRBD1. V was pared by 2 bases and J by 4 bases, with 2 bases of the junction left unmatched. This CDR3 is built from 14 residues. The V gene's germline CDR1 is SGHAT and CDR2 FQNNGV. In DNA form, the CDR3 reads TGTGCCAGCAGCTTAACAGGGGGCGTCACTGAAGCTTTCTTT. Translated, it gives CASSLTGGVTEAFF.

This CDR3 reads CASSPKVRTTGSYNEQFF. The CDR3 DNA sequence: TGTGCCAGCAGCCCAAAGGTGCGGACTACCGGCTCGTACAATGAGCAGTTCTTC. The genes are TRBV7-9 and TRBJ2-1; D is perhaps TRBD2 (6 bases). In germline, CDR1 is SEHNR, CDR2 FQNEAQ (reference sequence). The CDR3 is 18 amino acids. Trimming pared 5 bases from V and 4 bases from J, leaving 24 bases between.

This clone appeared a few times. The J gene is TRBJ2-2, the V gene TRBV19; 11 bases fit TRBD1. CDR1 is LNHDA, CDR2 SQIVND, per germline (reference sequence). The CDR3 consists of 17 residues. With 5 bases clipped from V and 1 base from J, the junction kept 6 bases outside the gene matches. In DNA, the CDR3 is TGTGCCAGTAGTCTCCCGGGACAGGGGGTGAACACCGGGGAGCTGTTTTTT. Translating gives CASSLPGQGVNTGELFF.

This chain connects TRBV5-1 to TRBJ1-4; a weak D match, TRBD1 (6 bases). Germline lookup yields CDR1 SGHRS and CDR2 YFSETQ. V was clipped by 0 bases and J by 8 bases, with 14 bases between them. The CDR3 has 15 amino acids. The CDR3 DNA reads as TGCGCCAGCAGCTTGGCCCAACTGGGGGCCGAAAAACTGTTTTTT. Amino acids: CASSLAQLGAEKLFF.

This clone was seen only once. This sequence joins TRBV5-1 and TRBJ2-7, with 10 bases lining up with TRBD1. Per germline, CDR1 SGHRS and CDR2 YFSETQ. This CDR3 comprises 16 residues. J was trimmed by 0 bases and V by 1 base; bases with no gene match: 4. CDR3 nucleotide sequence: TGCGCCAGCAGCTTGCCCAGGACAGGGGGCTCCTACGAGCAGTACTTC. As protein: CASSLPRTGGSYEQYF.

The chain carries TRBV5-1 and TRBJ2-1; TRBD2 aligns across 8 bases. CDR3 size: 16 residues. V was pared by 4 bases and J by 13 bases, with 19 bases of the junction left unmatched. From germline, CDR1 is SGHRS and CDR2 YFSETQ. This chain's CDR3 is CASSPQAGALNSIQFF. The CDR3 DNA sequence: TGCGCCAGCAGCCCCCAAGCGGGGGCCCTCAACTCAATACAGTTCTTC.

The V gene is TRBV9, the J gene TRBJ2-3; D is perhaps TRBD2 (7 bases). V was clipped by 2 bases and J by 1 base, with 14 bases between them. The CDR3 runs to 16 residues. Germline CDR1 is SGDLS and CDR2 is YYNGEE. CDR3 amino acids: CASSVGGAGGTDTQYF. The CDR3, as DNA: TGTGCCAGCAGCGTGGGGGGGGCGGGGGGCACAGATACGCAGTATTTT.

DNA of the CDR3: TGTGCCAGCAGTGAAAGGACAGGGTCCTACAATGAGCAGTTCTTC. Translated: CASSERTGSYNEQFF. This chain links TRBV2 with TRBJ2-1, with TRBD1 identical over 8 bases. CDR1 SNHLY and CDR2 FYNNEI come from the germline V gene. Trimming at V came to 2 bases and at J to 1 base, leaving 1 base not matched to a gene. There are 15 residues in the CDR3.

For the CDR3, the DNA is TGTGCCAGCAGTCTAACCTTTGGGGGGAGCACAGATACGCAGTATTTT. Its protein is CASSLTFGGSTDTQYF. V and J are TRBV27 and TRBJ2-3; tentative D call: TRBD2 (6 bases). Trimming removed 5 bases at V and 0 bases at J, with 15 bases between. Germline-derived CDR1 and CDR2 are MNHEY and SMNVEV (reference sequence). This CDR3 is built from 16 residues.

This clone was seen a single time. The chain employs TRBV4-3 and TRBJ1-2, with 7 positions matching TRBD1. Germline V CDR1 and CDR2: LGHNA, YSLEER. After removal of 0 bases from V and 5 bases from J, the junction contained 9 bases not matched to a gene. The CDR3 contains 16 residues. DNA for the CDR3: TGCGCCAGCAGCCAAGATCATAGGGCCAGGGGGTATGGCTACACCTTC. Protein sequence: CASSQDHRARGYGYTF.

The CDR3 sequence: CASSLTTLYGYTF. The CDR3 region has the DNA TGTGCCAGCAGCTTGACAACACTCTATGGCTACACCTTC. The V call is TRBV7-2, the J call TRBJ1-2, with no clear D. This CDR3 contains 13 residues. Trimming pared 3 bases from V and 4 bases from J, leaving 9 bases between. In germline, CDR1 is SGHTA, CDR2 FQGNSA.

V and J are TRBV28 and TRBJ2-7; 10 bases agree with TRBD2. Germline V CDR1 and CDR2: MDHEN, SYDVKM. The ends lost 7 bases at V and 2 bases at J; junction bases unmatched: 35. The CDR3 has 24 amino acids. CDR3 protein: CASTPGGGTSDLLFWFYRTYEQYF. Here the CDR3 DNA reads TGTGCCAGCACCCCCGGGGGAGGGACTAGCGACTTACTATTTTGGTTCTATAGAACCTACGAGCAGTACTTC.

The chain joins TRBV6-5 to TRBJ2-7; 7 bases are a match to TRBD1. The CDR3 length is 14 residues. The V gene's germline CDR1 is MNHEY and CDR2 SVGAGI. V trimming: 8 bases; J trimming: 5 bases; junction bases outside the gene matches: 12. The CDR3 nucleotides are TGTGCCAGCTCCTATTTGGGACAGTGGGACGAGCAGTACTTC. This encodes CASSYLGQWDEQYF.

V gene TRBV6-1 combines with J gene TRBJ2-5, with TRBD2 matching over 9 bases. The V gene's germline CDR1 is MNHNS and CDR2 SASEGT. The CDR3 runs 15 residues. V dropped 7 bases and J dropped 4; count of bases not matched to a gene: 10. This CDR3 is CASKLLAGYLETQYF. As DNA, the CDR3 is TGTGCCAGCAAGTTGCTAGCGGGATATTTAGAGACCCAGTACTTC.

The chain joins TRBV15 to TRBJ1-1; TRBD1 is a possible D gene (6 bases). V was cut by 6 bases and J by 6 bases, with 23 bases left in between. The CDR3 covers 16 residues. The germline CDR1 and CDR2 sequences are LNHNV and YYDKDF (reference sequence). The CDR3 nucleotides read TGTGCCACCAGAGAGACAAAGGGCGGGGGCACCCCTGAAGCTTTCTTT. It specifies CATRETKGGGTPEAFF.

This chain links TRBV5-6 with TRBJ2-1; 14 nucleotides align to TRBD2. Germline V lookup: CDR1 SGHDT, CDR2 YYEEEE. The CDR3 runs 19 residues. V was pared by 2 bases and J by 4 bases, with 11 bases of the junction left unmatched. CDR3 sequence (DNA): TGTGCCAGCAGCTTTTCGACTAGCGGGAGGGCCTGGTCTTACAATGAGCAGTTCTTC. This sequence encodes CASSFSTSGRAWSYNEQFF.

The CDR3 loop is CASSFGGAGGQPQHF. CDR3 bases: TGTGCCAGCAGTTTCGGGGGGGCGGGTGGTCAGCCCCAGCATTTT. This chain connects TRBV28 to TRBJ1-5; D possibly corresponds to TRBD1 (6 bases). CDR3 length equals 15 residues. V dropped 3 bases and J dropped 6 bases, with 15 bases sitting between them. Per the germline V gene, CDR1 is MDHEN and CDR2 is SYDVKM.

The chain employs TRBV5-8 and TRBJ2-4; D is unresolved. V was shortened by 2 bases and J by 2 bases, with 8 bases between the two germline ends. This CDR3 is built from 14 residues. The germline gives CDR1 SGHTS, CDR2 YDEGEE. CDR3 region: CASSFASSKNIQYF. The CDR3 DNA reads TGTGCCAGCAGCTTCGCGTCCTCCAAAAACATTCAGTACTTC.

This clone was seen only once. This rearrangement joins TRBV5-4 to TRBJ1-1, with 11 bases that match TRBD1. CDR1 is SGHNT and CDR2 is YYREEE in the germline V gene (reference sequence). The J segment lost 1 base and the V segment lost 4 bases, leaving 3 bases of the junction unmatched. The CDR3 loop spans 15 amino acids. The CDR3 here is CASSRGQGANTEAFF. The DNA for the CDR3 is TGTGCCAGCAGCCGTGGACAGGGGGCGAACACTGAAGCTTTCTTT.

This clone was counted once. The CDR3 DNA sequence: TGTGCCAGCAGCCTACAGGGGGCGAATCAGCCCCAGCATTTT. This gives the protein CASSLQGANQPQHF. The chain has TRBV6-6 and TRBJ1-5, with TRBD1 identical over 9 bases. The germline V gene encodes CDR1 MNHNY and CDR2 SVGAGI (reference sequence). After removal of 6 bases from V and 4 bases from J, the junction contained 4 bases not matched to a gene. The CDR3 extends over 14 amino acids.

This chain joins TRBV19 and TRBJ1-1; TRBD1 agrees at 8 bases. The CDR3 loop spans 15 amino acids. CDR1 LNHDA and CDR2 SQIVND come from the germline V gene (reference sequence). The V and J ends lost 3 bases and 1 base, in that order; junction bases with no gene match: 4. The CDR3 loop reads CASSIPGQANTEAFF. DNA of the CDR3: TGTGCCAGTAGTATCCCGGGACAGGCGAACACTGAAGCTTTCTTT.

The genes are TRBV27 and TRBJ2-7; TRBD2 aligns across 8 bases. The J segment lost 12 bases and the V segment lost 4 bases, leaving 8 bases of the junction unmatched. Germline V gene lookup returns CDR1 MNHEY and CDR2 SMNVEV (reference sequence). The CDR3 runs to 12 residues. CDR3 amino acids: CASSSQREFLYF. The DNA of the CDR3 is TGTGCCAGCAGTTCCCAGCGGGAGTTCTTGTACTTC.